Each of the 19 T cell receptor beta chains below was sequenced from the same sample in a study of T-cell memory formation after mild COVID-19. TCRdb analysed the 5' RACE reads with MiXCR anew, one entry per CDR3 protein. The sample contains 400,000 to 500,000 distinct CDR3 sequences, around 20% of which appear only once. The sequencing input was PBMCs or a T cell subset sorted from them (not recorded which). Source of these receptors: an adult woman who had mild COVID-19 (a few samples of this study predate the infection). Cell type and time point are not known.

A few counts support this clonotype. V and J are TRBV2 and TRBJ1-1; weak D call: TRBD1 (6 bases). This CDR3 contains 14 residues. The V end lost 4 bases, the J end lost 6 bases, and 15 bases lay between the germline ends. The germline V gene has CDR1 SNHLY and CDR2 FYNNEI. CDR3: CASSAEGVVAEAFF. The CDR3 DNA is TGTGCCAGCAGTGCCGAGGGGGTCGTCGCTGAAGCTTTCTTT.

This clonotype was seen more than once but under ten times. This chain uses TRBV5-6 with TRBJ2-1; 7 bases map to TRBD2. Germline V lookup: CDR1 SGHDT, CDR2 YYEEEE. The CDR3 has 13 residues. Trimming removed 0 bases from V and 7 bases from J; junction bases left unmatched: 1. CDR3 DNA: TGTGCCAGCAGCTTGGGACTAGCAAATGAGCAGTTCTTC. Protein: CASSLGLANEQFF.

This clonotype was counted a few times. The chain carries TRBV7-9 and TRBJ2-7, with D tentatively TRBD1 or TRBD2 (5 bases each). Germline V gene sequence: CDR1 SEHNR, CDR2 FQNEAQ (reference sequence). Trimming took off 11 bases at V and 6 bases at J, with 29 bases between the two ends. This CDR3 is 16 amino acids long. The CDR3 sequence is CAGQQLRGSGDVEQYF. For the CDR3, the DNA is TGTGCCGGCCAGCAGCTTAGGGGTTCCGGGGACGTCGAGCAGTACTTC.

The V and J genes are TRBV6-1 and TRBJ2-1; the match to TRBD2 covers 7 bases. V lost 2 bases and J lost 4; bases outside the gene matches: 5. From germline, CDR1 is MNHNS and CDR2 SASEGT. The CDR3 runs to 15 residues. The CDR3 region has the DNA TGTGCCAGCAGTGAAATTGGCGGGAGTTACAATGAGCAGTTCTTC. Translating it yields CASSEIGGSYNEQFF.

In this sample, this clonotype turned up many times. The V and J genes are TRBV20-1 and TRBJ1-2; D not certain. The germline CDR1 and CDR2 sequences are DFQATT and SNEGSKA (reference sequence). Between the trimmed V and J ends, which lost 6 bases and 4 bases, there was a span of 18 bases. The CDR3 sequence is 14 residues long. CDR3 nucleotide sequence: TGCAGTGCAAGACCGGAGGATGGGGTCTATGGCTACACCTTC. Translated: CSARPEDGVYGYTF.

In its sample, this clonotype was seen a few times. The chain carries TRBV4-1 and TRBJ1-5; D possibly corresponds to TRBD1 (5 bases). Germline V gene sequence: CDR1 MGHRA, CDR2 YSYEKL. There are 14 residues in the CDR3. The V end lost 1 base, the J end lost 8 bases, and 12 bases lay between the germline ends. CDR3 nucleotides: TGCGCCAGCAGCCAAGTCTGGGGCAGGGAGCCCCAGCATTTT. Translated: CASSQVWGREPQHF.

This clonotype has just a few counts. V and J are TRBV27 and TRBJ1-2; TRBD1 might be the D (5 bases). CDR3 length equals 14 residues. Trimming removed 3 bases from V and 3 bases from J, with 11 bases in between. Germline CDR1 MNHEY, CDR2 SMNVEV (reference sequence). CDR3 sequence reads: CASSLWGSDYGYTF. CDR3 coding DNA: TGTGCCAGCAGTTTGTGGGGGAGTGACTATGGCTACACCTTC.

The rearrangement uses TRBV12-3 or TRBV12-4 and TRBJ2-3; possible D gene TRBD2, 5 bases. Trimming cost V 3 bases and J 12 bases, with 16 bases left between them. The CDR3 spans 13 residues. The CDR3 here is CASSFASPGNQYF. DNA of the CDR3: TGTGCCAGCAGTTTTGCGTCTCCGGGGAATCAGTATTTT.

V is TRBV12-3 or TRBV12-4 and J is TRBJ2-7, with 10 nucleotides matching TRBD1. The junction had 5 bases not matched to a gene; V was cut back by 2 bases and J by 4 bases. The CDR3 contains 15 residues. CDR3 protein: CASSLSGTGEYEQYF. The CDR3 coding sequence is TGTGCCAGCAGTTTATCCGGGACAGGGGAATACGAGCAGTACTTC.

J is TRBJ2-7 and V is TRBV11-2; D uncertain. The CDR3 extends over 12 amino acids. Germline CDR1 and CDR2: SGHAT and FQNNGV. The V and J ends lost 2 bases and 2 bases respectively, with 4 bases between them. The CDR3 DNA follows: TGTGCCAGCAGCTTAAATGCCTACGAGCAGTACTTC. Amino acid sequence: CASSLNAYEQYF.

This clonotype occurred many times. V is TRBV7-2 and J is TRBJ2-3; 7 bases map to TRBD2. The CDR3 has 16 residues. The V gene end was trimmed by 5 bases and the J gene end by 2 bases; junction bases not matched to a gene: 10. Germline-derived CDR1 and CDR2 are SGHTA and FQGNSA. The CDR3 DNA reads TGTGCCAGCAGCCGCCAGATGGGAGGGGCCACAGATACGCAGTATTTT. This translates into CASSRQMGGATDTQYF. The full variable domain, in which reference TRBV7-2 and TRBJ2-3 provide the parts outside the CDR3, is GAGVSQSPSNKVTEKGKDVELRCDPISGHTALYWYRQSLGQGLEFLIYFQGNSAPDKSGLPSDRFSAERTGGSVSTLTIQRTQQEDSAVYLCASSRQMGGATDTQYFGPGTRLTVL.

This clonotype turned up a few times. This chain joins TRBV2 and TRBJ2-7; possible D gene TRBD2, 6 bases. The CDR3 consists of 11 residues. Per the germline V gene, CDR1 is SNHLY and CDR2 is FYNNEI. V was pared by 7 bases and J by 4 bases, with 8 bases between. CDR3 sequence: CASNGGYEQYF. As DNA, the CDR3 is TGTGCCAGCAACGGGGGTTACGAGCAGTACTTC.

This chain joins TRBV14 and TRBJ1-1; 7 nucleotides line up with TRBD1. Trimming took 1 base from V and 7 from J; bases not matched to a gene: 3. The CDR3 consists of 13 residues. Germline CDR1 reads SGHDN; CDR2 reads FVKESK. The CDR3 nucleotides read TGTGCCAGCAGCCAAGGTGGACAGGATGAAGCTTTCTTT. Encoded protein: CASSQGGQDEAFF. The full variable domain, rest sourced from reference TRBV14 and TRBJ1-1, is EAGVTQFPSHSVIEKGQTVTLRCDPISGHDNLYWYRRVMGKEIKFLLHFVKESKQDESGMPNNRFLAERTGGTYSTLKVQPAELEDSGVYFCASSQGGQDEAFFGQGTRLTVV.

The chain links TRBV20-1 to TRBJ1-1; TRBD1 matches at 9 bases. The CDR3 loop spans 16 amino acids. Unmatched junction bases numbered 11, after V lost 0 bases and J lost 6 bases. From germline, CDR1 is DFQATT and CDR2 SNEGSKA (reference sequence). The CDR3 loop reads CSARDKYRGQSAEAFF. For the CDR3, the DNA is TGCAGTGCTAGAGATAAATACAGGGGGCAAAGTGCTGAAGCTTTCTTT.

This chain links TRBV5-1 with TRBJ2-1; 9 bases align to TRBD2. V shed 3 bases and J 5 bases; nucleotides not matched to a gene: 3. The CDR3 length is 14 residues. Germline CDR1 reads SGHRS; CDR2 reads YFSETQ. As DNA, the CDR3 is TGCGCCAGCAGCTGGCGGGAGGGGCACAATGAGCAGTTCTTC. It yields the protein CASSWREGHNEQFF.

This clonotype was detected only a few times. The chain has TRBV20-1 and TRBJ2-3, with 10 bases that match TRBD2. Trimming took 6 bases from V and 2 from J; bases not matched to a gene: 5. The CDR3 has 14 amino acids. The germline V gene encodes CDR1 DFQATT and CDR2 SNEGSKA (reference sequence). The CDR3 is CSAPLAGVTDTQYF. In DNA form, the CDR3 reads TGCAGTGCCCCGCTAGCGGGAGTCACAGATACGCAGTATTTT.

This clonotype occurred a few times. The chain combines TRBV15 with TRBJ2-7; D not certain. The V gene's germline CDR1 is LNHNV and CDR2 YYDKDF (reference sequence). Trimming removed 0 bases from V and 2 bases from J, with 8 bases in between. The CDR3 length is 14 residues. CDR3 coding DNA: TGTGCCACCAGCAGAGACAAGTTAACCTACGAGCAGTACTTC. Encoded protein: CATSRDKLTYEQYF.

This clonotype has just a few counts. The chain couples TRBV12-3 or TRBV12-4 to TRBJ2-4; D gene unclear. The CDR3 has 15 residues. V was trimmed by 3 bases and J by 0 bases, leaving 9 bases between them. CDR3: CASSFLNLAKNIQYF. The CDR3 nucleotides read TGTGCCAGCAGTTTTCTCAATCTAGCCAAAAACATTCAGTACTTC.

A single count supports this clonotype. The genes are TRBV7-9 and TRBJ2-7, with D unclear. This CDR3 region has 12 residues. Germline CDR1 SEHNR, CDR2 FQNEAQ (reference sequence). V lost 7 bases and J lost 3, with 10 bases in between. Written as DNA, the CDR3 is TGTGCCAGCACCGAAATCCACTACGAGCAGTACTTC. This encodes CASTEIHYEQYF.